One sample yielded the 12 T cell receptor beta chains listed below, sequenced in a study of blood T cell repertoires in COVID-19. Clones were read by immunoSEQ multiplex PCR, and TCRdb kept only the in-frame ones, dropping some. Altogether about 320,000 clones are present, roughly 90% being singletons, with the ten largest covering over 8.5%. Sample: peripheral blood. These receptors were taken from a woman between 25 and 40 years old with COVID-19, enrolled during active disease.

This clone turned up a few times. The J gene is TRBJ1-2, the V gene TRBV14, with 9 bases lining up with TRBD1. CDR1 and CDR2 (germline): SGHDN, FVKESK. The CDR3 is 16 residues long. J gave up 8 bases and V 0 bases, and 10 bases lay outside the gene matches. CDR3 DNA sequence: TGTGCCAGCAGCCAAGATTTTCCCGGACAGGGGCGCGGCTACACCTTC. Encoded protein: CASSQDFPGQGRGYTF.

The chain joins TRBV28 to TRBJ1-5; D unclear. In germline, CDR1 is MDHEN, CDR2 SYDVKM. The CDR3 is made up of 15 amino acids. The V and J ends lost 5 bases and 0 bases respectively, with 11 bases between them. The CDR3 loop reads CASSPWSHSNQPQHF. The CDR3 coding sequence is TGTGCCAGCAGTCCGTGGAGCCATAGCAATCAGCCCCAGCATTTT.

The chain links TRBV10-2 to TRBJ2-7; 13 nucleotides agree with TRBD2. The V and J ends lost 4 bases and 3 bases, in that order; junction bases with no gene match: 6. This CDR3 region has 16 residues. Germline-derived CDR1 and CDR2 are WSHSY and SAAADI. CDR3 residues: CASSGDGLAGVYEQYF. CDR3 DNA sequence: TGCGCCAGCAGTGGCGACGGACTAGCGGGGGTCTACGAGCAGTACTTC.

The chain is built from TRBV5-5 and TRBJ1-4, with 8 bases identical to TRBD1. This CDR3 has 13 amino acids. The V and J ends lost 3 bases and 8 bases, in that order; junction bases with no gene match: 3. The germline V gene has CDR1 SGHKS and CDR2 YYEKEE (reference sequence). DNA for the CDR3: TGTGCCAGCAGCTCAGGACAGGGCGAAAAACTGTTTTTT. Translating it yields CASSSGQGEKLFF. The variable domain in full, completed from reference TRBV5-5 and TRBJ1-4, reads DAGVTQSPTHLIKTRGQQVTLRCSPISGHKSVSWYQQVLGQGPQFIFQYYEKEERGRGNFPDRFSARQFPNYSSELNVNALLLGDSALYLCASSSGQGEKLFFGSGTQLSVL.

The chain couples TRBV5-4 to TRBJ1-4, with TRBD1 as a possible D gene (6 bases). CDR3 length: 15 amino acids. Germline CDR1 and CDR2: SGHNT and YYREEE (reference sequence). Trimming stripped 4 bases from V and 7 bases from J, with 17 bases between. The CDR3 DNA follows: TGTGCCAGCAGCCAGCGTAACAGGGTGGGTGAAAAACTGTTTTTT. Encoded protein: CASSQRNRVGEKLFF. Variable domain in full (rest from reference TRBV5-4 and TRBJ1-4): ETGVTQSPTHLIKTRGQQVTLRCSSQSGHNTVSWYQQALGQGPQFIFQYYREEENGRGNFPPRFSGLQFPNYSSELNVNALELDDSALYLCASSQRNRVGEKLFFGSGTQLSVL.

The gene calls are TRBV5-1 and TRBJ2-7, with D perhaps matching TRBD1 (5 bases). Germline V gene lookup returns CDR1 SGHRS and CDR2 YFSETQ. There are 15 residues in the CDR3. V was pared by 0 bases and J by 2 bases, with 12 bases between. The CDR3, as DNA: TGCGCCAGCAGCTTGGTCAGGGCCGCCACCTACGAGCAGTACTTC. This encodes CASSLVRAATYEQYF.

In this sample, this clone turned up once. The CDR3 coding sequence is TGTGCCACCAGTGGATTAGCGGGGGCCACAGATACGCAGTATTTT. Its translation is CATSGLAGATDTQYF. V and J are TRBV15 and TRBJ2-3, with 9 bases that match TRBD2. V lost 6 bases, J lost 2 bases, and 6 bases stayed unmatched. CDR1 and CDR2 (germline): LNHNV, YYDKDF (reference sequence). This CDR3 spans 15 amino acids.

The CDR3 bases are TGTGCCAGTAGTATTGGACGGACTTTTAGCTCCTATAATTCACCCCTCCACTTT. Translating gives CASSIGRTFSSYNSPLHF. V is TRBV19 and J is TRBJ1-6; no reliable D call. Germline loops: CDR1 LNHDA, CDR2 SQIVND (reference sequence). V gave up 3 bases and J gave up 0 bases, with 15 bases separating them. The CDR3 has 18 amino acids.

The chain carries TRBV9 and TRBJ2-5, with TRBD1 matching 8 bases. This CDR3 spans 14 amino acids. CDR1 and CDR2 (germline): SGDLS, YYNGEE. With 3 bases clipped from V and 2 bases from J, the junction kept 3 bases outside the gene matches. CDR3 sequence reads: CASSGRGRQETQYF. In DNA form, the CDR3 reads TGTGCCAGCAGCGGCAGGGGGCGGCAAGAGACCCAGTACTTC.

This chain connects TRBV4-1 to TRBJ2-3; 9 bases align to TRBD2. The V and J ends lost 0 bases and 4 bases, in that order; junction bases with no gene match: 8. Looked up from germline, CDR1 is MGHRA and CDR2 is YSYEKL. The CDR3 totals 17 residues. For the CDR3, the DNA is TGCGCCAGCAGCCAAGATCTAGGTGGCGGGGGGGCAGATACGCAGTATTTT. This translates into CASSQDLGGGGADTQYF.

V gene TRBV15 combines with J gene TRBJ2-3, with 10 bases lining up with TRBD2. From germline, CDR1 is LNHNV and CDR2 YYDKDF (reference sequence). This CDR3 spans 18 amino acids. Unmatched junction bases numbered 7, after V lost 0 bases and J lost 1 base. This CDR3 reads CATSRDPAGLARTDTQYF. The CDR3 DNA is TGTGCCACCAGCAGAGACCCGGCGGGACTAGCGCGCACAGATACGCAGTATTTT. Variable domain in full (rest from reference TRBV15 and TRBJ2-3): DAMVIQNPRYQVTQFGKPVTLSCSQTLNHNVMYWYQQKSSQAPKLLFHYYDKDFNNEADTPDNFQSRRPNTSFCFLDIRSPGLGDTAMYLCATSRDPAGLARTDTQYFGPGTRLTVL.

V usage is TRBV28 and J usage is TRBJ1-1; no clear D gene. CDR1 and CDR2 (germline): MDHEN, SYDVKM. This CDR3 spans 15 amino acids. Trimming cost V 8 bases and J 6 bases, with 22 bases left between them. CDR3 coding DNA: TGTGCCAGCCCTCCCCTCGGGTCTGGGAGTGCTGAAGCTTTCTTT. Protein: CASPPLGSGSAEAFF.